This passage covers 31 T cell receptor beta chains from one sample sequenced in a study of T cells after yellow fever vaccination. TCRdb passed the 5' RACE reads through MiXCR, listing each CDR3 protein once. The sample gives more than 30,000 distinct CDR3 sequences, 6% to 8.5% of which show up once; approximately 23% is in the top ten. Sequencing was performed on PBMCs, either bulk or a sorted T-cell subset (CD4+, CD8+, memory, or dextramer-sorted; not recorded which), taken on the day of the first yellow fever vaccination. All receptors come from a man aged 18 to 35 who received the YFV17D yellow fever vaccine.

To note about this clonotype: This could be a read error, since a much larger clone is one nucleotide away. The chain has TRBV6-5 and TRBJ2-1; D may be TRBD2 (6 bases). Germline-derived CDR1 and CDR2 are MNHEY and SVGAGI. The CDR3 covers 14 residues. V lost 0 bases to trimming and J lost 16 bases, with 19 bases between them. CDR3 loop: CASSYSAGGQPLFF. CDR3 bases: TGTGCCAGCAGTTACTCCGCCGGAGGGCAGCCCCTCTTCTTC.

For the CDR3, the DNA is TGTGCCAGCAGCTTAACTCGGGGGGTTTTTGCTCAGCCCCAGCATTTT. It specifies CASSLTRGVFAQPQHF. The rearrangement joins TRBV11-2 to TRBJ1-5; maybe TRBD1 (5 bases). Germline CDR1 reads SGHAT; CDR2 reads FQNNGV. This CDR3 has 16 residues. V was pared by 2 bases and J by 6 bases, with 17 bases between.

The chain combines TRBV7-6 with TRBJ1-2; tentatively, D is TRBD1 (5 bases). CDR1 and CDR2 (germline): SGHVS, FNYEAQ. V dropped 5 bases and J dropped 6 bases, with 16 bases sitting between them. The CDR3 contains 14 residues. Written as DNA, the CDR3 is TGTGCCAGCAGCCCTCGGGACTTCGAGGATGGCTACACCTTC. This encodes CASSPRDFEDGYTF.

There are many counts of this clonotype. The chain uses TRBV20-1 and TRBJ2-7; 7 nucleotides agree with TRBD2. The trim removed 5 bases at V and 3 bases at J, leaving 13 bases unmatched. This CDR3 region has 15 residues. CDR1 is DFQATT, CDR2 SNEGSKA, per germline (reference sequence). CDR3 sequence (DNA): TGCAGTGCTCCAGAGTTAGGACTAGACAACTACGAGCAGTACTTC. Translating it yields CSAPELGLDNYEQYF.

Many counts were recorded for this clonotype. The rearrangement uses TRBV2 and TRBJ1-6; a possible D gene is TRBD1 (5 bases). The CDR3 contains 13 residues. V lost 8 bases to trimming and J lost 5 bases, with 10 bases between them. Germline V lookup: CDR1 SNHLY, CDR2 FYNNEI. Here the CDR3 DNA reads TGTGCCAGCCCCAGGGATAATAATTCACCCCTCCACTTT. This gives the protein CASPRDNNSPLHF. Full variable domain (outside the CDR3, taken from reference TRBV2 and TRBJ1-6): EPEVTQTPSHQVTQMGQEVILRCVPISNHLYFYWYRQILGQKVEFLVSFYNNEISEKSEIFDDQFSVERPDGSNFTLKIRSTKLEDSAMYFCASPRDNNSPLHFGNGTRLTVT.

Ten or more counts support this clonotype. The V gene is TRBV20-1, the J gene TRBJ1-1; the D is unclear. Deletions cut 0 bases from V and 3 bases from J, with 11 bases between. Germline-derived CDR1 and CDR2 are DFQATT and SNEGSKA (reference sequence). The CDR3 has 14 residues. The DNA for the CDR3 is TGCAGTGCTAGAGATCGGCTGGGGTACACTGAAGCTTTCTTT. It is translated as CSARDRLGYTEAFF.

Concerning this clonotype itself: Given a much more abundant clone one base away, this may be a read error. The chain uses TRBV11-2 and TRBJ2-2, with 10 bases fitting TRBD2. The CDR3 runs 18 residues. Trimming removed 3 bases from V and 0 bases from J; junction bases left unmatched: 7. Germline assignment: CDR1 SGHAT and CDR2 FQNNGV. The CDR3, as DNA: TGTGCCAGCAGCTTTAGGGGAAGCGGGGGGGCGAACACCGGGGAGCTGTTTTTT. Translated: CASSFRGSGGANTGELFF.

This clonotype was recorded many times. The chain is built from TRBV7-3 and TRBJ2-2; 9 bases are shared with TRBD1. CDR1 SGHTA and CDR2 FQGTGA come from the germline V gene. The CDR3 has 15 residues. The ends lost 4 bases at V and 7 bases at J; junction bases unmatched: 7. The CDR3 loop is CASSSYRGLGGELFF. CDR3 sequence (DNA): TGTGCCAGCAGCTCTTACAGGGGGCTCGGCGGGGAGCTGTTTTTT.

Only a few counts were recorded for this clonotype. J is TRBJ2-5 and V is TRBV5-4; TRBD2 aligns across 11 bases. CDR3 size: 16 residues. The V gene end was trimmed by 4 bases and the J gene end by 2 bases; junction bases not matched to a gene: 7. The V gene's germline CDR1 is SGHNT and CDR2 YYREEE (reference sequence). CDR3 amino acids: CASSKGLAEVQETQYF. The CDR3 nucleotides read TGTGCCAGCAGCAAGGGACTAGCGGAGGTACAAGAGACCCAGTACTTC.

This clonotype was found many times. The genes are TRBV12-3 or TRBV12-4 and TRBJ1-6; D not certain. V was shortened by 5 bases and J by 17 bases, with 22 bases between the two germline ends. The CDR3 length is 14 residues. The CDR3 region has the DNA TGTGCCAGCAGTCCCGGGAACCCCCCTTTCGTTGTCCACTTT. As protein: CASSPGNPPFVVHF.

This clonotype was detected many times. The CDR3 DNA reads as TGTGCCCGCTCTAGCGGGGGGGCCGGTTTGTTAGAGACCCAGTACTTC. This translates into CARSSGGAGLLETQYF. The chain has TRBV27 and TRBJ2-5, with 12 bases lining up with TRBD2. With V trimmed by 11 bases and J by 4 bases, 14 bases remained unmatched. The CDR3 sequence is 16 residues long. Germline values: CDR1 MNHEY, CDR2 SMNVEV (reference sequence).

In its sample, this clonotype was seen many times. This chain uses TRBV24-1 with TRBJ2-3; tentatively, D is TRBD2 (6 bases). The ends were cut back, 4 bases at V and 0 bases at J, with 13 bases in the middle. CDR3 length: 16 residues. CDR1 is KGHDR and CDR2 is SFDVKD in the germline V gene. Here the CDR3 reads CATSEPGLTSTDTQYF. DNA for the CDR3: TGTGCCACCAGTGAACCGGGACTTACTAGCACAGATACGCAGTATTTT.

This clonotype was recorded many times. This chain joins TRBV27 and TRBJ1-1; no clear D. Deletions cut 5 bases from V and 5 bases from J, with 15 bases between. This CDR3 is built from 14 residues. CDR1 is MNHEY, CDR2 SMNVEV, per germline (reference sequence). CDR3 DNA sequence: TGTGCCAGCAGTAATTATCAATACGGGACTGAAGCTTTCTTT. Protein sequence: CASSNYQYGTEAFF.

The rearrangement uses TRBV9 and TRBJ2-3; the match to TRBD2 covers 9 bases. CDR1 and CDR2 from the germline V gene are SGDLS and YYNGEE. The CDR3 loop spans 16 amino acids. V was clipped by 4 bases and J by 0 bases; unmatched bases: 6. The CDR3 here is CASSLSAGGSTDTQYF. In nucleotides, the CDR3 is TGTGCCAGCAGCCTTTCGGCGGGGGGGAGCACAGATACGCAGTATTTT. Supplemented by reference TRBV9 and TRBJ2-3, the full variable domain reads DSGVTQTPKHLITATGQRVTLRCSPRSGDLSVYWYQQSLDQGLQFLIQYYNGEERAKGNILERFSAQQFPDLHSELNLSSLELGDSALYFCASSLSAGGSTDTQYFGPGTRLTVL.

In its sample, this clonotype was seen many times. V gene TRBV7-3 combines with J gene TRBJ2-6; D is unresolved. The V gene's germline CDR1 is SGHTA and CDR2 FQGTGA. Trimming left V 5 bases short and J 0 bases short, with 17 bases between. The CDR3 covers 18 residues. CDR3 DNA: TGTGCCAGCAGCCCAGTTGGCGTCCTAGGCTCTGGGGCCAACGTCCTGACTTTC. This sequence encodes CASSPVGVLGSGANVLTF.

This clonotype was seen repeatedly, ten times or more. The J gene is TRBJ2-2, the V gene TRBV6-5; D remains unclear. The CDR3 is 9 amino acids. Trimming left V 4 bases short and J 14 bases short, with 5 bases between. Looked up from germline, CDR1 is MNHEY and CDR2 is SVGAGI. CDR3 bases: TGTGCCAGCAGTTGGGGTCTGTTTTTT. Protein: CASSWGLFF.

This clonotype appeared many times. J is TRBJ2-2 and V is TRBV5-1, with D uncertain. This CDR3 has 13 residues. V lost 5 bases, J lost 7 bases, and 12 bases lay in between. The germline CDR1 and CDR2 sequences are SGHRS and YFSETQ. In DNA, the CDR3 is TGCGCCAGCAGATATGACCTCGACGGGGAGCTGTTTTTT. As protein: CASRYDLDGELFF.

A note on this clonotype: One junction end does not reproduce the germline sequence, and a read error may be involved. The chain joins TRBV3-1 to TRBJ1-2; weak D call: TRBD1 (6 bases). The CDR3 spans 16 residues. Per the germline V gene, CDR1 is LGHDT and CDR2 is YNNKEL (reference sequence). The DNA for the CDR3 is TGTGCCGGCAGCCAAGAAGTTTCGAGGACAGTCAATGGCTACACCTTC. It specifies CAGSQEVSRTVNGYTF.

This clonotype came up many times. CDR3 in DNA: TGTGCCAGCAGTTTTTTGGGGCGCGAGGCTTTCTTT. It specifies CASSFLGREAFF. This chain joins TRBV12-3 or TRBV12-4 and TRBJ1-1, with D possibly matching TRBD1 (5 bases). The CDR3 loop spans 12 amino acids. Trimming took off 3 bases at V and 11 bases at J, with 13 bases between the two ends.

This clonotype was detected many times. A read error may account for a junction end that differs from germline. The J gene is TRBJ2-1, the V gene TRBV28; D tentatively fits TRBD1 or TRBD2 (5 bases each). Germline-derived CDR1 and CDR2 are MDHEN and SYDVKM. The CDR3 consists of 11 residues. The CDR3 DNA reads TGTGCCAGCAGTGAGCAGGGACGTAGGCTCTTC. It is translated as CASSEQGRRLF.

This clonotype occurred many times. The chain couples TRBV6-2 or TRBV6-3 to TRBJ1-6; TRBD1 might be the D (5 bases). The length of the CDR3 is 14 residues. The germline V gene has CDR1 MNHEY and CDR2 SVGEGT. V lost 2 bases to trimming and J lost 7 bases, with 9 bases between them. CDR3 in amino acids: CASSYQGANSPLHF. CDR3 bases: TGTGCCAGCAGTTACCAGGGCGCGAATTCACCCCTCCACTTT.

This clonotype occurred many times. The gene calls are TRBV5-1 and TRBJ2-5, with D maybe TRBD1 (6 bases). Germline CDR1 is SGHRS and CDR2 is YFSETQ. This CDR3 is built from 14 residues. The V and J ends lost 2 bases and 5 bases respectively, with 13 bases between them. CDR3 in DNA: TGCGCCAGCAGCTTACTGGGGGCGTTGGAGACCCAGTACTTC. It specifies CASSLLGALETQYF.

This clonotype was seen at least ten times. The chain uses TRBV5-6 and TRBJ2-3; D may be TRBD2 (5 bases). Germline values: CDR1 SGHDT, CDR2 YYEEEE. V was pared by 3 bases and J by 6 bases, with 20 bases between. This CDR3 contains 16 residues. The CDR3 is CASSSGAGPGLDTQYF. CDR3 nucleotide sequence: TGTGCCAGCAGCTCCGGTGCGGGTCCGGGGTTGGATACGCAGTATTTT. Together with reference TRBV5-6 and TRBJ2-3, the CDR3 gives the full variable domain: DAGVTQSPTHLIKTRGQQVTLRCSPKSGHDTVSWYQQALGQGPQFIFQYYEEEERQRGNFPDRFSGHQFPNYSSELNVNALLLGDSALYLCASSSGAGPGLDTQYFGPGTRLTVL.

By proportion, this clonotype is medium-sized. The chain carries TRBV4-1 and TRBJ1-4; D gene uncertain. The CDR3 extends over 15 amino acids. Germline V gene lookup returns CDR1 MGHRA and CDR2 YSYEKL. Deletions cut 8 bases from V and 4 bases from J, with 17 bases between. In DNA, the CDR3 is TGCGCCAGCCTAAACCCCGGGTCAGGTAATGAAAAACTGTTTTTT. It encodes CASLNPGSGNEKLFF.

This clonotype was detected many times. V gene TRBV6-1 combines with J gene TRBJ2-5, with a possible D match to TRBD1 (6 bases). Germline lookup yields CDR1 MNHNS and CDR2 SASEGT. V lost 2 bases, J lost 4 bases, and 14 bases lay in between. This CDR3 is built from 15 residues. CDR3 DNA sequence: TGTGCCAGCAGTGAAATGAGGGTAGGGGGAGAGACCCAGTACTTC. Protein product: CASSEMRVGGETQYF.

The CDR3 is CASSQRLAGTGELFF. CDR3 in DNA: TGTGCCAGCAGCCAAAGACTAGCGGGGACCGGGGAGCTGTTTTTT. The chain is built from TRBV3-1 and TRBJ2-2, with 11 positions matching TRBD2. The CDR3 runs to 15 residues. CDR1 LGHDT and CDR2 YNNKEL come from the germline V gene (reference sequence). The ends lost 2 bases at V and 5 bases at J; junction bases unmatched: 1.

This clonotype was detected many times. The chain carries TRBV9 and TRBJ2-5; 8 bases fit TRBD2. Trimming took 2 bases from V and 5 from J; bases not matched to a gene: 5. CDR3 size: 14 residues. The V gene's germline CDR1 is SGDLS and CDR2 YYNGEE. The CDR3 here is CASSVAGGYETQYF. DNA of the CDR3: TGTGCCAGCAGCGTGGCGGGGGGCTATGAGACCCAGTACTTC. The whole variable domain, filled in from reference TRBV9 and TRBJ2-5, reads DSGVTQTPKHLITATGQRVTLRCSPRSGDLSVYWYQQSLDQGLQFLIQYYNGEERAKGNILERFSAQQFPDLHSELNLSSLELGDSALYFCASSVAGGYETQYFGPGTRLLVL.

This clonotype has ten or more counts. J is TRBJ1-2 and V is TRBV7-3; 8 nucleotides line up with TRBD1. The CDR3 contains 13 residues. The trim removed 4 bases at V and 6 bases at J, leaving 4 bases unmatched. Germline CDR1 SGHTA, CDR2 FQGTGA. CDR3 sequence reads: CASSSGQADGYTF. CDR3 nucleotide sequence: TGTGCCAGCAGCTCGGGACAGGCCGATGGCTACACCTTC.

As for this clonotype: This may be a read error, as it is one base from a much larger clone. The chain recombines TRBV3-1 with TRBJ2-3, with 8 bases aligning to TRBD2. This CDR3 is 16 amino acids long. The germline CDR1 and CDR2 sequences are LGHDT and YNNKEL (reference sequence). CDR3 in amino acids: CDSTATSAFYTDTQYF. In DNA, the CDR3 is TGTGACAGCACCGCGACTAGCGCTTTTTACACAGATACGCAGTATTTT.

The V call is TRBV18, the J call TRBJ1-4, with D perhaps TRBD1 (5 bases). This CDR3 comprises 16 residues. Germline V lookup: CDR1 KGHSH, CDR2 LQKENI. The V end lost 3 bases, the J end lost 4 bases, and 15 bases lay between the germline ends. In nucleotides, the CDR3 is TGTGCCAGCTCACCTCACCAGCAGGGTAATAATGAAAAACTGTTTTTT. Amino acid sequence: CASSPHQQGNNEKLFF.

This clonotype was seen at least ten times. The V call is TRBV4-1, the J call TRBJ2-1; 12 bases fit TRBD2. Germline assignment: CDR1 MGHRA and CDR2 YSYEKL. The CDR3 extends over 19 amino acids. The V gene end was trimmed by 2 bases and the J gene end by 5 bases; junction bases not matched to a gene: 13. The CDR3 nucleotides are TGCGCCAGCAGCCAACTCCCGGCAGCTAGCGGGGGGGTGCACAATGAGCAGTTCTTC. Protein product: CASSQLPAASGGVHNEQFF.